This T cell receptor (beta chain) came from a study of blood T cell repertoires in COVID-19. Study context: Nucleic acid was either cDNA or gDNA, and it came from T cells, B-cell-depleted T cells, or PBMCs.

Produced via immunoSEQ multiplex PCR; TCRdb's table is partial and in-frame only. The sample contains some 270,000 clones, nearly 90% of which appear only once. This clone was recorded only once. The sequenced material came from PBMCs or T cells enriched from blood (not recorded which). The clonotype comes from a woman aged 60-75 years who had recovered from COVID-19.

The CDR3 sequence: CAPFPVSSNQPQHF. In DNA, the CDR3 is TGTGCCCCCTTCCCTGTATCGAGCAATCAGCCCCAGCATTTT. V gene TRBV24-1 combines with J gene TRBJ1-5, with D unclear. From germline, CDR1 is KGHDR and CDR2 SFDVKD. This CDR3 spans 14 amino acids. The germline V and J ends were trimmed by 12 bases and 1 base, with 15 bases remaining between them.